One sample yielded the 3 T cell receptor beta chains listed below, sequenced in a study of blood T cell repertoires in COVID-19. Produced via immunoSEQ multiplex PCR; TCRdb's table is partial and in-frame only. The sample has a few hundred thousand clones, around 84% seen once; the top ten hold about 20%. The sample consisted of peripheral blood. All receptors come from a man aged 30 to 39 with active or convalescent COVID-19.

Sample share makes this clone medium-sized (0.01 to 0.1%). This CDR3 reads CASSPGQGVTNYGYTF. Written as DNA, the CDR3 is TGTGCCAGTAGTCCCGGCCAAGGAGTTACTAACTATGGCTACACCTTC. The genes are TRBV19 and TRBJ1-2; D call uncertain. Per germline, CDR1 LNHDA and CDR2 SQIVND (reference sequence). V was pared by 5 bases and J by 0 bases, with 16 bases between. The CDR3 extends over 16 amino acids.

The rearrangement links TRBV28 to TRBJ1-2; the match to TRBD1 covers 10 bases. The germline CDR1 and CDR2 sequences are MDHEN and SYDVKM. V lost 3 bases and J lost 6; bases outside the gene matches: 1. The CDR3 spans 13 residues. CDR3 region: CASSLGTGDGYTF. DNA for the CDR3: TGTGCCAGCAGTTTGGGGACAGGGGATGGCTACACCTTC.

The chain joins TRBV15 to TRBJ1-1; D perhaps matches TRBD1 (6 bases). Trimming took 1 base from V and 3 from J, leaving 9 bases between them. Germline V gene sequence: CDR1 LNHNV, CDR2 YYDKDF (reference sequence). The CDR3 consists of 14 residues. CDR3 sequence: CATSRGGGDTEAFF. The CDR3 nucleotides are TGTGCCACCAGCAGAGGGGGGGGCGACACTGAAGCTTTCTTT.